These 4 T cell receptor beta chains were all obtained from the same sample, sequenced in a study of early T cells in non-severe SARS-CoV-2 infection. Each CDR3 protein is one row after TCRdb ran MiXCR on the 5' RACE reads. The table shows some 83,000 distinct CDR3 sequences, with around 9.3% occurring only once. This specimen was whole blood, taken at baseline. The receptors derive from an adult who was a healthcare worker with PCR-confirmed SARS-CoV-2 infection or an uninfected control (not recorded which).

In this sample, this clonotype turned up many times. The CDR3 DNA reads as TGTGCCAGCAGCTTGTACACGGAAGAAAAACTGTTTTTT. Amino acids: CASSLYTEEKLFF. The chain uses TRBV5-4 and TRBJ1-4, with D unclear. This CDR3 comprises 13 residues. The germline V gene encodes CDR1 SGHNT and CDR2 YYREEE (reference sequence). Trimming removed 1 base from V and 8 bases from J, with 9 bases in between.

In the case of this clonotype: One junction end disagrees with the germline gene, perhaps due to a read error. V and J are TRBV7-9 and TRBJ1-1; unclear D gene. The length of the CDR3 is 14 residues. Germline V gene lookup returns CDR1 SEHNR and CDR2 FQNEAQ (reference sequence). The CDR3 DNA follows: TGTACCAGCAGCTTAGCCCCTCCGAACACTGAAGCTTTCTTT. Its translation: CTSSLAPPNTEAFF.

This clonotype showed up just a few times. This chain connects TRBV12-3 or TRBV12-4 to TRBJ1-1; D possibly corresponds to TRBD1 (6 bases). With 3 bases removed from V and 1 base from J, the gap between germline ends came to 9 bases. The CDR3 is made up of 14 amino acids. The CDR3 loop reads CASSLADRNTEAFF. The CDR3 bases are TGTGCCAGCAGTTTGGCGGACAGGAACACTGAAGCTTTCTTT.

This clonotype was counted many times. Written as DNA, the CDR3 is TGTGCCAGCAGAGTACCAGGGCAAGAGACCCAGTACTTC. Translated: CASRVPGQETQYF. This rearrangement joins TRBV12-3 or TRBV12-4 to TRBJ2-5, with D perhaps TRBD1 (5 bases). Trimming took 6 bases from V and 2 from J, leaving 10 bases between them. The CDR3 contains 13 residues.